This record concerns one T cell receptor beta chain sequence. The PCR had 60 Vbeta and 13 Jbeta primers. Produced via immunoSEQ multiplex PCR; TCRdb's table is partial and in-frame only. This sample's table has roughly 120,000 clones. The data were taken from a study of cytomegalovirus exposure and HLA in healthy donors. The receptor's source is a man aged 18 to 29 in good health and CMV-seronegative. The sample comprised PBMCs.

This chain's CDR3 is CASSPPGGGADTEAFF. The CDR3 DNA sequence: TGTGCCAGCAGCCCCCCCGGAGGGGGCGCAGACACTGAAGCTTTCTTT. The genes are TRBV28 and TRBJ1-1; the match to TRBD1 covers 7 bases. V shed 6 bases and J 3 bases; nucleotides not matched to a gene: 13. This CDR3 is 16 amino acids long. CDR1 is MDHEN and CDR2 is SYDVKM in the germline V gene.